The subject of this entry is one T cell receptor (beta chain). V was cut by 0 bases and J by 9 bases, with 9 bases left in between. Germline V gene sequence: CDR1 MGHRA, CDR2 YSYEKL. The CDR3 loop spans 13 amino acids. The record originates from a study of cytomegalovirus exposure and HLA in healthy donors. Primers: 60 Vbeta forward and 13 Jbeta reverse. Assay: immunoSEQ multiplex PCR; the TCRdb copy retains only in-frame clones and omits some. The sample consists of around 150,000 clones, 66% of them appearing once. The clonotype originates from a human donor in good health. This chain connects TRBV4-1 to TRBJ1-5; unclear D gene. The sample comprised PBMCs. The CDR3 spells CASSQDLQWPQHF. CDR3 nucleotide sequence: TGCGCCAGCAGCCAAGATCTTCAGTGGCCCCAGCATTTT.